This entry concerns a single TCR beta chain. Its cognate antigen is unknown. This sample is part of a study of T cell clonotyping in hematopoietic cell transplantation. Study-wide results and limits: No sorting was done, leaving CD4 and CD8 contributions mixed. After transplant, recipient diversity fell while pathologically expanded clonotypes grew through day 180.

Measured with immunoSEQ multiplex PCR; TCRdb has only the in-frame clones, and not every one. The table has some 15,000 clones, almost 90% seen once. The germline CDR1 and CDR2 sequences are MDHEN and SYDVKM. Between the trimmed V and J ends, which lost 1 base and 6 bases, there was a span of 13 bases. The CDR3 contains 14 residues. Sequenced input: peripheral blood mononuclear cells. The chain employs TRBV28 and TRBJ2-7; D is undetermined. This TCR came from a man aged 50 to 59 in good health. Some clones in this sample may be carry-over from other donors' samples. The CDR3 region has the DNA TGTGCCAGCAGTTTATCGGCTCATCGTGGCGAGCAGTACTTC. This sequence encodes CASSLSAHRGEQYF.